The sample holds a few counts of the clone carrying this T cell receptor (beta chain). This record comes from a study of spatial heterogeneity in lung cancer. Study overall: The count of detected beta-chain sequences consistently exceeded that of alpha-chain sequences. The average appearance count of each unique TCR and UMI combination in raw reads was more than 9.5.

Every TCR cDNA molecule bore a unique molecular identifier. Via MiXCR, TCRdb re-called the 5' RACE reads, giving one row per CDR3 protein. This table holds more than 10,000 distinct CDR3 sequences, 12% to 15% found once. J lost 9 bases, V lost 5 bases, and 8 bases had no gene match. CDR1 SGHVS and CDR2 FNYEAQ come from the germline V gene. This CDR3 region has 14 residues. The time point was: sample taken at primary tumor resection. Researchers sequenced whole RNA taken from tumor, nontumor lung or frozen PBMC without sorting. A total of under 80 untreated early-stage non-small cell lung cancer patients served as donors.

The chain couples TRBV7-6 to TRBJ2-1; 9 bases map to TRBD1. The sequence was obtained from a male donor with early-stage non-small cell lung cancer. This specimen consisted of PBMCs, obtained at surgery. For the CDR3, the DNA is TGTGCCAGCAGCACCATGACAGGGGGAGGTGAGCAGTTCTTC. It yields the protein CASSTMTGGGEQFF.